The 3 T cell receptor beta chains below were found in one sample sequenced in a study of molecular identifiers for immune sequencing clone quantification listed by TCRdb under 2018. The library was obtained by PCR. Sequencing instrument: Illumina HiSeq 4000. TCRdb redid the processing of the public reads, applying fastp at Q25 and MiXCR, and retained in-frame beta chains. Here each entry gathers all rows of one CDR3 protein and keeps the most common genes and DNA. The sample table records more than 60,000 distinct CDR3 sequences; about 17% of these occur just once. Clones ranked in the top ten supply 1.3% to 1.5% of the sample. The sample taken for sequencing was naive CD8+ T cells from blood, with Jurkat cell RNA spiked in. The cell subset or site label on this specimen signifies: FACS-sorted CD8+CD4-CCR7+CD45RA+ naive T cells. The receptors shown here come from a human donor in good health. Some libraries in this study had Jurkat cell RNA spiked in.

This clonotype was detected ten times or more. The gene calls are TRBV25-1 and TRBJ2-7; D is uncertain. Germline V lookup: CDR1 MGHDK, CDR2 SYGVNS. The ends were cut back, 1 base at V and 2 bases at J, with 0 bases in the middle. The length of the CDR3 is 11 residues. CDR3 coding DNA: TGTGCCAGCAGTGAATCCTACGAGCAGTACTTC. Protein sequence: CASSESYEQYF.

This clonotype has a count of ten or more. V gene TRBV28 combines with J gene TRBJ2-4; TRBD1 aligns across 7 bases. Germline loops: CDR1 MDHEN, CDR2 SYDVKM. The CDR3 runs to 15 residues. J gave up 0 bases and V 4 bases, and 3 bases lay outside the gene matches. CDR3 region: CASSSRTGAKNIQYF. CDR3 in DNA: TGTGCCAGCAGTTCCCGGACAGGAGCCAAAAACATTCAGTACTTC.

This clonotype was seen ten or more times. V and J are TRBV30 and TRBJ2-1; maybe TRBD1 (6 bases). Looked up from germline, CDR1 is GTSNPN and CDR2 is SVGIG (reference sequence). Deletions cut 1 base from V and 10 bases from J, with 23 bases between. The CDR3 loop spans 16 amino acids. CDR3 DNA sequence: TGTGCCTGGAGTGCTCAAGGGGACATTTGGGGATACGAGCAGTTCTTC. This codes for CAWSAQGDIWGYEQFF.